This TCR beta chain was retrieved from a study of blood T cell repertoires in COVID-19. Looking at the study overall: The United States, Italy and Spain provided the acute and convalescent COVID-19 samples.

The CDR3 runs to 13 residues. V lost 5 bases and J lost 2, with 9 bases in between. In germline, CDR1 is SGHVS, CDR2 FQNEAQ. Study processing details: Quantification of nucleated cells was approximated via reference gene primer amplification. Using immunoSEQ multiplex PCR, the repertoire was profiled, and TCRdb retains in-frame clones only, with some absent. The D gene and trimming were derived from the DNA, and the V and J assignments and clone size from that table. Of under 55,000 clones in the sample, 88% were seen once. The chain recombines TRBV7-8 with TRBJ2-5, with D tentatively TRBD1 (6 bases). This sequence originates from a human donor in a cohort sampled during active COVID-19. Sequencing was carried out using peripheral blood. The CDR3 reads CASSPDRQETQYF. In nucleotides, the CDR3 is TGTGCCAGCAGCCCGGACAGACAAGAGACCCAGTACTTC.